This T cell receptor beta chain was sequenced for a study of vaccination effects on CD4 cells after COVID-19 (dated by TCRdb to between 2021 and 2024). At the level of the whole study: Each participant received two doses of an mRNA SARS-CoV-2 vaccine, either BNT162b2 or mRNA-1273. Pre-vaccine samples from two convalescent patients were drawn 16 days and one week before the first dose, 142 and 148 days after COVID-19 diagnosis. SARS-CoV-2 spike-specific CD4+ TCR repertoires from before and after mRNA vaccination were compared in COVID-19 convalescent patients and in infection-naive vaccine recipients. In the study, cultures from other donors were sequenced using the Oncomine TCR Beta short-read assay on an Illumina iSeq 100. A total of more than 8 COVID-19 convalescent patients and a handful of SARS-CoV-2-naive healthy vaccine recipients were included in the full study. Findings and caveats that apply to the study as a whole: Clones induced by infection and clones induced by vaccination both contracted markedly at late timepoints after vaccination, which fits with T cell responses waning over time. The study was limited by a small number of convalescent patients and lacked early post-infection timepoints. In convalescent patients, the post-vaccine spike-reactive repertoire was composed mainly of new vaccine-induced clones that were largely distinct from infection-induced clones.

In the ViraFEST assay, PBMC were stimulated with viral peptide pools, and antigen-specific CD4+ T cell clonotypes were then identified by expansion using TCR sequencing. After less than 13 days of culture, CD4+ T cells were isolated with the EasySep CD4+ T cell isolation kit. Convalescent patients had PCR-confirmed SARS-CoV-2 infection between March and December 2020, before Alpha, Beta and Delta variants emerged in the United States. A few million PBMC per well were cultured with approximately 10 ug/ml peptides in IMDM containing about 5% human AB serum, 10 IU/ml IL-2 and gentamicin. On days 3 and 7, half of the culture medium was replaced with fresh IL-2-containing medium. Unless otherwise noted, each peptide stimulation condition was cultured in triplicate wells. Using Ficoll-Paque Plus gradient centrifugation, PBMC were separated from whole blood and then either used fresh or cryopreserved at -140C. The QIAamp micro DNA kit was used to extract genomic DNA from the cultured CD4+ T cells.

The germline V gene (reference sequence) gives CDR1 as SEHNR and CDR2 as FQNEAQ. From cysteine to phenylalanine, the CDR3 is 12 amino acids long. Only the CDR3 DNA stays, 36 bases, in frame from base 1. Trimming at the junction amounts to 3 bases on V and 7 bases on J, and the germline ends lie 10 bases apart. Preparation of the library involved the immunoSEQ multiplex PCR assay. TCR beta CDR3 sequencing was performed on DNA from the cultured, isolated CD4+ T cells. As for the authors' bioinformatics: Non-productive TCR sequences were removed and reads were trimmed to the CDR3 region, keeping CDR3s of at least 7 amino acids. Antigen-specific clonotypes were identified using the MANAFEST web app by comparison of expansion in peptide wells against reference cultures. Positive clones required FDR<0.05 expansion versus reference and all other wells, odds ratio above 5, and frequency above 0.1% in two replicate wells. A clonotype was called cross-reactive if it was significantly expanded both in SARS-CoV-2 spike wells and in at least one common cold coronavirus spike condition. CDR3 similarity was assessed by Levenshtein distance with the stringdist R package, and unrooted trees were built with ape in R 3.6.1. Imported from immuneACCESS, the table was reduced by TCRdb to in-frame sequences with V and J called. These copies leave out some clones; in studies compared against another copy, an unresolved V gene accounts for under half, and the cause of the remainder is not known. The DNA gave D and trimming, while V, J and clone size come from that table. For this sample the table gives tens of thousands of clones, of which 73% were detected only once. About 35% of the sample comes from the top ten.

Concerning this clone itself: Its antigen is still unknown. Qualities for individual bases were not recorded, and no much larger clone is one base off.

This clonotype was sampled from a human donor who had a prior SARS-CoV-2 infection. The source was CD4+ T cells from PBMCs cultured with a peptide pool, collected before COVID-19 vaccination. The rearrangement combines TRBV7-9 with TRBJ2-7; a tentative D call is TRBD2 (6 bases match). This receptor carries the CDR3 CASSFTGGEQYF. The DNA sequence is TGTGCCAGCAGCTTCACCGGGGGAGAGCAGTACTTC.